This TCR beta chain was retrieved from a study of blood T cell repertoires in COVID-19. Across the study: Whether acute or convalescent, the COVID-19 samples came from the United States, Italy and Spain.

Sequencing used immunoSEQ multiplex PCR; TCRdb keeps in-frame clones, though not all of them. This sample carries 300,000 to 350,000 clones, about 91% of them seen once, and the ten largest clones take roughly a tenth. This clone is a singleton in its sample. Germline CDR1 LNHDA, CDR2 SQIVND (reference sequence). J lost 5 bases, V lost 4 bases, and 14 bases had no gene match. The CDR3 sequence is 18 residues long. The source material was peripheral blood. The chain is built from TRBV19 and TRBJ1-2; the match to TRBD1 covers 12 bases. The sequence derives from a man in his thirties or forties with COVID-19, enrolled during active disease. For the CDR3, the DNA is TGTGCCAGTAGTAATCCGCCGGGACAGGGGGCTTTTGGGTATGGCTACACCTTC. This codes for CASSNPPGQGAFGYGYTF. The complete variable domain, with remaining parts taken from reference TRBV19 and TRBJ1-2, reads DGGITQSPKYLFRKEGQNVTLSCEQNLNHDAMYWYRQDPGQGLRLIYYSQIVNDFQKGDIAEGYSVSREKKESFPLTVTSAQKNPTAFYLCASSNPPGQGAFGYGYTFGSGTRLTVV.